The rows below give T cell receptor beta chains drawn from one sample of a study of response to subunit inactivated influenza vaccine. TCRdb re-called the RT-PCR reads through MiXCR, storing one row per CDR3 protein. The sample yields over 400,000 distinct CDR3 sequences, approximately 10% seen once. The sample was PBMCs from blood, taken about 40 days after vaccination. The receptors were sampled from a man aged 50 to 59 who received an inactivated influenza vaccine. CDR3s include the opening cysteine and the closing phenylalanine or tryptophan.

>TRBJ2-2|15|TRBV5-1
CASSFQQGGTGELFF
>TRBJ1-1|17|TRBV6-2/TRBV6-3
CASSYSLGSRIWTEAFF
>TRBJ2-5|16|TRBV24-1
CATSDVRTGNQETQYF
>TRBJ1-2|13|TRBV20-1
CSAIRSVGYGYTF
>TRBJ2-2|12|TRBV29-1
CSVEVLAGELFF
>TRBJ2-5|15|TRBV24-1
CATSDPGQPKETQYF
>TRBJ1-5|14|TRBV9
CASSAGDRGQPQHF
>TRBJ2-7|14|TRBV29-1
CSVWPGGETYEQYF
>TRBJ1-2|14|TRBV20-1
CSAPGQGTNYGYTF
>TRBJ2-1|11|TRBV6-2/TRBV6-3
CASGPGLEQFF
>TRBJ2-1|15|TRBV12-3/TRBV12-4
CASRGQGSSYNEQFF
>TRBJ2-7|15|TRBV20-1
CSARGQLAGVREQYF
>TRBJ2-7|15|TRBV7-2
CASSLDVTGTYEQYF
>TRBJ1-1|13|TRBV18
CASSPQPNTEAFF
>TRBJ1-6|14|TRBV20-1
CSANEGASNSPLHF
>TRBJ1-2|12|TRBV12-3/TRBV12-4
CASSPAPYGYTF
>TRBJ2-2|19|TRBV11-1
CASSPPEGTSGVNTGELFF
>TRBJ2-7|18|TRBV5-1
CASTQGIRRSTYSYEQYF
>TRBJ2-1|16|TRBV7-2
CASSLARLAEYNEQFF
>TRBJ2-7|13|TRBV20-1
CSARDIRTYEQYF
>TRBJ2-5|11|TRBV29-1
CSVERRETQYF
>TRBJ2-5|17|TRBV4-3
CASLSCERTIFQETQYF
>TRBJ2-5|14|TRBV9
CASSVGGSRETQYF
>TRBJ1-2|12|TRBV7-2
CASSFSSAGYTF
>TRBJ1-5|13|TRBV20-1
CSAQTWTGTNQHF
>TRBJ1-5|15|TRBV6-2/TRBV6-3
CASSSGTGFAQPQHF
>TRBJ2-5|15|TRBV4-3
CASSQELAEQETQYF
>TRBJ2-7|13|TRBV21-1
CASSKGWLREQYF
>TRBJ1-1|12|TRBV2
CARGTGDTEAFF
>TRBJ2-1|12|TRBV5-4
CASSLNGYEQFF